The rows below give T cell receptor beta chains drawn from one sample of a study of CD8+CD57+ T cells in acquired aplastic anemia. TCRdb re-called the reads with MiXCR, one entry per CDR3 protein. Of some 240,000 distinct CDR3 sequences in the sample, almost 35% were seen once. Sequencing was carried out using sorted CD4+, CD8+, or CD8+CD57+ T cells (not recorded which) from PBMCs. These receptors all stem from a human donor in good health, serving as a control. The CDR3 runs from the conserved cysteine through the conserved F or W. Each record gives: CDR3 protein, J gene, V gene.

CDR3 protein: CAWSLGPLSGNTIYF
J gene: TRBJ1-3
V gene: TRBV30

CDR3 protein: CASSRSQGLETEAFF
J gene: TRBJ1-1
V gene: TRBV4-2

CDR3 protein: CASSQSGGEAFF
J gene: TRBJ1-1
V gene: TRBV14

CDR3 protein: CASSLIRGAQYF
J gene: TRBJ2-5
V gene: TRBV7-6

CDR3 protein: CASSVGISGSRETQYF
J gene: TRBJ2-5
V gene: TRBV9

CDR3 protein: CASSQERLAGFNEQFF
J gene: TRBJ2-1
V gene: TRBV4-1

CDR3 protein: CASSLTSFTGTYEQYF
J gene: TRBJ2-7
V gene: TRBV5-1

CDR3 protein: CANSLTGNAEAFF
J gene: TRBJ1-1
V gene: TRBV7-7

CDR3 protein: CATSSGRRDYTEAFF
J gene: TRBJ1-1
V gene: TRBV15

CDR3 protein: CASSLFPSASGSPHEQYF
J gene: TRBJ2-7
V gene: TRBV28

CDR3 protein: CASSPEVGGSHEQYF
J gene: TRBJ2-7
V gene: TRBV18

CDR3 protein: CASSIQGQPQHF
J gene: TRBJ1-5
V gene: TRBV28

CDR3 protein: CASRGQGRNEQYF
J gene: TRBJ2-7
V gene: TRBV11-2

CDR3 protein: CASSLETGDQETQYF
J gene: TRBJ2-5
V gene: TRBV5-5

CDR3 protein: CASSVEAWEDSGNTIYF
J gene: TRBJ1-3
V gene: TRBV9

CDR3 protein: CSASLAGASNTGELFF
J gene: TRBJ2-2
V gene: TRBV20-1

CDR3 protein: CASSSGLAGTGELFF
J gene: TRBJ2-2
V gene: TRBV7-3

CDR3 protein: CATSDPATGSSSYNEQFF
J gene: TRBJ2-1
V gene: TRBV24-1

CDR3 protein: CASSLMSITEAFF
J gene: TRBJ1-1
V gene: TRBV7-3

CDR3 protein: CASGLGASGTSEQFF
J gene: TRBJ2-1
V gene: TRBV25-1

CDR3 protein: CASRAGPNPPQHF
J gene: TRBJ1-5
V gene: TRBV2

CDR3 protein: CASSFDRTDNYGYTF
J gene: TRBJ1-2
V gene: TRBV5-8

CDR3 protein: CASSLASGLKLNTEAFF
J gene: TRBJ1-1
V gene: TRBV11-1

CDR3 protein: CASSVPGLADSSYEQYF
J gene: TRBJ2-7
V gene: TRBV4-2

CDR3 protein: CASSKEQGSGNTIYF
J gene: TRBJ1-3
V gene: TRBV6-1

CDR3 protein: CASSNTGSTDTQYF
J gene: TRBJ2-3
V gene: TRBV9

CDR3 protein: CASSLVGVQNEQFF
J gene: TRBJ2-1
V gene: TRBV13

CDR3 protein: CAIRGQGATGNTIYF
J gene: TRBJ1-3
V gene: TRBV10-3

CDR3 protein: CASSYDRGDGVNYEQYF
J gene: TRBJ2-7
V gene: TRBV6-5

CDR3 protein: CASSLSYQGREYYGYTF
J gene: TRBJ1-2
V gene: TRBV27

CDR3 protein: CASSLQGPSYEQYF
J gene: TRBJ2-7
V gene: TRBV9

CDR3 protein: CASSEREALHTQYF
J gene: TRBJ2-3
V gene: TRBV7-2

CDR3 protein: CASSLGLFGDTQYF
J gene: TRBJ2-3
V gene: TRBV7-3

CDR3 protein: CASSLGGTMNTEAFF
J gene: TRBJ1-1
V gene: TRBV5-1

CDR3 protein: CSATYAGQGAQFDSPLHF
J gene: TRBJ1-6
V gene: TRBV20-1

CDR3 protein: CASSPTLTWATEAFF
J gene: TRBJ1-1
V gene: TRBV12-3/TRBV12-4

CDR3 protein: CASSVQQGSYEQYF
J gene: TRBJ2-7
V gene: TRBV6-1

CDR3 protein: CASSQGGGAGETQYF
J gene: TRBJ2-5
V gene: TRBV4-3

CDR3 protein: CASSPGRPGSYGYTF
J gene: TRBJ1-2
V gene: TRBV3-1

CDR3 protein: CASSSRDYSNYNEQFF
J gene: TRBJ2-1
V gene: TRBV5-1

CDR3 protein: CASSPKWLAPDTQYF
J gene: TRBJ2-3
V gene: TRBV10-2

CDR3 protein: CSVEENRAGTEAFF
J gene: TRBJ1-1
V gene: TRBV29-1

CDR3 protein: CAWSVGSNYGYTF
J gene: TRBJ1-2
V gene: TRBV30

CDR3 protein: CASSHGTGESEAFF
J gene: TRBJ1-1
V gene: TRBV3-1

CDR3 protein: CSVTDSYEQYF
J gene: TRBJ2-7
V gene: TRBV29-1

CDR3 protein: CASGPSWPQHF
J gene: TRBJ1-5
V gene: TRBV2

CDR3 protein: CSGSLGQGGTEAFF
J gene: TRBJ1-1
V gene: TRBV29-1